This T cell receptor (beta chain) comes out of a study of T-cell reconstitution after alpha-beta-depleted transplantation in children. Findings and limits, study-wide: One year post-transplant, T-cell counts and diversity were largely derived from T cells produced anew.

This clonotype was seen repeatedly, ten times or more. Its specificity is unknown. Library preparation (for TCRbeta) was performed with unique molecular identifiers. TCRdb used MiXCR to reprocess the PCR reads, holding one entry per CDR3 protein. The sample records 500,000 to 650,000 distinct CDR3 sequences, roughly 13% being singletons. The TCR originated in a male patient between 10 and 17 years old who had a stem cell transplant for acute myeloid leukemia, so the T cells may come from the graft donor. Sequenced here: PBMCs, mostly from graft donor cells, sampled 360 days after TCRalphabeta/CD19-depleted stem cell transplant.

The CDR3 is CASRPGLADTDTQYF. In DNA, the CDR3 is TGTGCCAGCAGACCCGGACTAGCGGACACAGATACGCAGTATTTT. The chain recombines TRBV28 with TRBJ2-3, with 10 bases matching TRBD2. Germline-derived CDR1 and CDR2 are MDHEN and SYDVKM. The junction had 5 bases not matched to a gene; V was cut back by 6 bases and J by 2 bases. The CDR3 loop spans 15 amino acids.